This entry describes one T cell receptor (beta chain). Assay used: immunoSEQ multiplex PCR; TCRdb lists only in-frame clones, some missing. The sample records approximately 280,000 clones, 80% to 90% being singletons. The sample belongs to a study of cytomegalovirus exposure and HLA in healthy donors. For the study at large: Per a later analysis, the roughly 700 first-cohort and fewer than 150 validation repertoires shared one platform.

Separate from the roughly 720-subject first cohort was the roughly 130-subject validation cohort, to which the donors belonged. The source is a woman younger than 35 in good health and CMV-seronegative. The sequenced material came from PBMCs.

In DNA, the CDR3 is TGTGCCAGCACCCGGCAAGCGGGAGTACTTACTGAGCAGTTCTTC. Amino acid sequence: CASTRQAGVLTEQFF. V usage is TRBV6-1 and J usage is TRBJ2-1; TRBD2 matches 8 bases. The germline gives CDR1 MNHNS, CDR2 SASEGT. The V and J ends lost 7 bases and 9 bases, in that order; junction bases with no gene match: 14. CDR3 size: 15 residues.